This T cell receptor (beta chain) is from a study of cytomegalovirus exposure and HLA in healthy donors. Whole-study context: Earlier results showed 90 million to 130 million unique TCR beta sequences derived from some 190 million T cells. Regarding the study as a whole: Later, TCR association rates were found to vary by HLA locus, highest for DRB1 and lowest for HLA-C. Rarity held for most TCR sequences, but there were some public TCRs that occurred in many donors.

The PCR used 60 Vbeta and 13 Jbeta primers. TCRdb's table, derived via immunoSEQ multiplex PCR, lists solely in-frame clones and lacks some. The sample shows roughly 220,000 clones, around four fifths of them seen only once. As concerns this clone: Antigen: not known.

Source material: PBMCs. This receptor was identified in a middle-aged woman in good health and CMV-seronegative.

The CDR3 loop reads CASSFDSRTGVYEQYF. The CDR3 DNA is TGTGCCAGCAGTTTTGATTCCAGGACCGGGGTTTACGAGCAGTACTTC. The chain employs TRBV27 and TRBJ2-7, with D maybe TRBD2 (5 bases). This CDR3 region has 16 residues. The V gene lost 3 bases and the J gene lost 4 bases, with 19 bases spanning the gap. In germline, CDR1 is MNHEY, CDR2 SMNVEV (reference sequence).